This T cell receptor (beta chain) was identified during a study of cytomegalovirus exposure and HLA in healthy donors. Researchers ran the PCR with 60 Vbeta and 13 Jbeta primers. Some clones are missing from TCRdb's copy, which holds only in-frame ones; the method was immunoSEQ multiplex PCR. The sample yields tens of thousands of clones, 70% to 80% seen once. Germline V CDR1 and CDR2: DFQATT, SNEGSKA (reference sequence). The CDR3 spans 10 residues. Trimming cost V 6 bases and J 8 bases, with 7 bases left between them. General study findings and limits: Most of the TCR beta V segments (in an earlier analysis) were productive either about 90% or about 30% of the time. An analysis was carried out later, and it reportedly showed fewer N-insertions in an Asian-associated ancestry cluster than the approximately 710-donor mean.

As concerns this clone: Its antigen is unknown.

Sequences were obtained from PBMCs. The sequence derives from a woman in her forties in good health and CMV-seropositive. This chain uses TRBV20-1 with TRBJ1-4; D not resolved. CDR3 sequence reads: CSASTEKLFF. As DNA, the CDR3 is TGCAGTGCCAGTACAGAAAAACTGTTTTTT.